Below are 32 T cell receptor beta chains sequenced from a single sample in a study of blood T cell repertoires in COVID-19. Measured with immunoSEQ multiplex PCR; TCRdb has only the in-frame clones, and not every one. The repertoire holds roughly 250,000 clones, more than 75% seen once, with approximately 3.5% in the top ten. Sequencing was performed on PBMCs or T cells enriched from blood (not recorded which). Every receptor here comes from a woman aged 40 to 50 with acute COVID-19.

This clone has just a few counts. The chain couples TRBV21-1 to TRBJ2-3; the table's D call of TRBD1 was not tested on the DNA. TRBV21-1 is given as a pseudogene. This CDR3 has 13 residues. In DNA form, the CDR3 reads TGTGCCAGCAACGAGGGGGCCGGAGATACGCAGTATTTT. It is translated as CASNEGAGDTQYF.

The chain is built from TRBV5-1 and TRBJ2-7, with a tentative D call TRBD2 (6 bases). CDR1 is SGHRS and CDR2 is YFSETQ in the germline V gene. This CDR3 region has 14 residues. The V and J ends lost 2 bases and 0 bases respectively, with 9 bases between them. This CDR3 reads CASSFLATSYEQYF. CDR3 nucleotide sequence: TGCGCCAGCAGCTTTCTAGCGACCTCCTACGAGCAGTACTTC.

The genes are TRBV5-4 and TRBJ2-5; 8 positions match TRBD2. Germline trimming cut 3 bases from V and 4 bases from J; bases unmatched to any gene: 8. The germline CDR1 and CDR2 sequences are SGHNT and YYREEE (reference sequence). CDR3 length: 15 residues. The CDR3 coding sequence is TGTGCCAGCAGCTCCGTTGTCGCGGGGGGAGAGACCCAGTACTTC. This codes for CASSSVVAGGETQYF.

The V call is TRBV12-3 or TRBV12-4, the J call TRBJ2-1; perhaps TRBD2 as D (5 bases). The CDR3 has 13 residues. Trimming cost V 6 bases and J 4 bases, with 10 bases left between them. CDR3: CASRLGEYNEQFF. The CDR3 DNA reads as TGTGCCAGCAGACTGGGAGAGTACAATGAGCAGTTCTTC.

J is TRBJ2-1 and V is TRBV7-3; 11 positions agree with TRBD2. V trimming: 4 bases; J trimming: 10 bases; junction bases outside the gene matches: 6. Germline V CDR1 and CDR2: SGHTA, FQGTGA. The CDR3 is 14 residues long. In DNA form, the CDR3 reads TGTGCCAGCAGCTCCGGACTAGCGGGTTCAGAGCAGTTCTTC. This codes for CASSSGLAGSEQFF.

V usage is TRBV7-2 and J usage is TRBJ2-7, with 7 bases that match TRBD1. CDR3 length: 13 amino acids. Germline CDR1 is SGHTA and CDR2 is FQGNSA. V dropped 2 bases and J dropped 3; count of bases not matched to a gene: 1. Here the CDR3 DNA reads TGTGCCAGCAGCTTAAGGACAGGCTACGAGCAGTACTTC. It encodes CASSLRTGYEQYF.

This rearrangement joins TRBV7-9 to TRBJ1-4; 11 bases are shared with TRBD1. The CDR3 has 14 residues. The germline V gene has CDR1 SEHNR and CDR2 FQNEAQ (reference sequence). V was clipped by 5 bases and J by 6 bases; unmatched bases: 2. The CDR3 sequence: CASSLGQGDEKLFF. In DNA form, the CDR3 reads TGTGCCAGCAGCCTGGGACAGGGGGATGAAAAACTGTTTTTT.

This clone occurred a few times. Other DNA variants within this sample encode the same CDR3. This chain connects TRBV19 to TRBJ1-2; the D gene is possibly TRBD1 (5 bases). Germline CDR1 LNHDA, CDR2 SQIVND (reference sequence). V was shortened by 2 bases and J by 8 bases, with 12 bases between the two germline ends. CDR3 length: 13 residues. CDR3 in amino acids: CASSIKGLGGYTF. CDR3 in DNA: TGTGCCAGTAGTATAAAGGGGCTGGGAGGCTACACCTTC.

The chain has TRBV28 and TRBJ1-1; 9 bases line up with TRBD1. Germline V gene data show CDR1 as MDHEN and CDR2 as SYDVKM. This CDR3 is built from 15 residues. With 4 bases clipped from V and 3 bases from J, the junction kept 6 bases outside the gene matches. The CDR3 coding sequence is TGTGCCAGCAGTTCCCTACAGGGGGCGTACACTGAAGCTTTCTTT. Protein: CASSSLQGAYTEAFF.

This rearrangement joins TRBV6-2 or TRBV6-3 to TRBJ2-3; D is uncertain. The CDR3 contains 14 residues. V lost 5 bases and J 0 bases, leaving 9 bases between the germline ends. Germline values: CDR1 MNHEY, CDR2 SVGEGT. CDR3 coding DNA: TGTGCCAGCAGTCCACGAGAGAGCACAGATACGCAGTATTTT. This gives the protein CASSPRESTDTQYF.

The V gene is TRBV24-1, the J gene TRBJ2-2, with D maybe TRBD1 (6 bases). V was shortened by 6 bases and J by 0 bases, with 13 bases between the two germline ends. The CDR3 extends over 16 amino acids. Germline-derived CDR1 and CDR2 are KGHDR and SFDVKD. CDR3 bases: TGTGCCACCAGTACACCGAGGACAGCGAACACCGGGGAGCTGTTTTTT. This codes for CATSTPRTANTGELFF.

The chain uses TRBV27 and TRBJ2-7, with TRBD1 as a possible D gene (5 bases). V was trimmed by 3 bases and J by 5 bases, leaving 14 bases between them. Germline CDR1 reads MNHEY; CDR2 reads SMNVEV (reference sequence). CDR3 length equals 14 residues. CDR3 nucleotide sequence: TGTGCCAGCAGTTTGGCAGGGTCAACGAACGAGCAGTACTTC. Protein product: CASSLAGSTNEQYF.

This chain uses TRBV11-1 with TRBJ2-3, with 9 bases identical to TRBD2. V was clipped by 4 bases and J by 3 bases; unmatched bases: 5. Germline loops: CDR1 SGHAT, CDR2 FQDESV (reference sequence). CDR3 length: 15 residues. The CDR3: CASSYGLAQTDTQYF. The CDR3 DNA reads TGTGCCAGCAGCTACGGACTAGCGCAAACAGATACGCAGTATTTT.

This chain connects TRBV4-1 to TRBJ1-3, with D uncertain. Deletions cut 3 bases from V and 3 bases from J, with 18 bases between. CDR1 is MGHRA, CDR2 YSYEKL, per germline. The CDR3 covers 17 residues. The CDR3 nucleotides are TGCGCCAGCAGCCAGCACCCCCGCGGGAGAAATGGAAACACCATATATTTT. This codes for CASSQHPRGRNGNTIYF.

This chain uses TRBV4-1 with TRBJ1-2; D perhaps matches TRBD1 (5 bases). V shed 3 bases and J shed 2 bases, with 7 bases lying between them. The CDR3 is 13 residues long. Germline loops: CDR1 MGHRA, CDR2 YSYEKL. CDR3 sequence: CASSQKGNYGYTF. CDR3 nucleotide sequence: TGCGCCAGCAGCCAGAAGGGGAACTATGGCTACACCTTC.

This sequence joins TRBV11-3 and TRBJ2-1, with 11 bases aligning to TRBD2. Per the germline V gene, CDR1 is SGHNT and CDR2 is YENEEA. Trimming took 6 bases from V and 10 from J; bases not matched to a gene: 8. This CDR3 has 14 residues. The CDR3 is CASRGTSGQGEQFF. Written as DNA, the CDR3 is TGTGCCAGCAGAGGGACTAGCGGTCAGGGGGAGCAGTTCTTC.

J is TRBJ1-2 and V is TRBV15, with D possibly matching TRBD1 (5 bases). Germline-derived CDR1 and CDR2 are LNHNV and YYDKDF (reference sequence). This CDR3 comprises 14 residues. V lost 0 bases and J lost 2, with 7 bases in between. This chain's CDR3 is CATSREDRNYGYTF. Here the CDR3 DNA reads TGTGCCACCAGCAGAGAAGACAGAAACTATGGCTACACCTTC.

The chain has TRBV27 and TRBJ2-1; tentatively, D is TRBD1 (6 bases). CDR3 length: 15 amino acids. V lost 4 bases, J lost 1 base, and 11 bases lay in between. Germline CDR1 and CDR2: MNHEY and SMNVEV (reference sequence). The CDR3: CASSWVGASYNEQFF. As DNA, the CDR3 is TGTGCCAGCAGTTGGGTGGGGGCTTCCTACAATGAGCAGTTCTTC.

This clone has just a few counts. The gene calls are TRBV6-5 and TRBJ1-5; possibly TRBD1 for D (5 bases). CDR1 is MNHEY, CDR2 SVGAGI, per germline. This CDR3 contains 13 residues. V was cut by 0 bases and J by 6 bases, with 6 bases left in between. The CDR3 DNA follows: TGTGCCAGCAGTTACTCCGACAGTCAGCCCCAGCATTTT. Amino acid sequence: CASSYSDSQPQHF.

This rearrangement joins TRBV24-1 to TRBJ2-1, with D possibly TRBD2 on 5 matching bases. CDR1 is KGHDR, CDR2 SFDVKD, per germline. The CDR3 is 14 residues long. V was trimmed by 3 bases and J by 4 bases, leaving 9 bases between them. The CDR3 nucleotides read TGTGCCACCAGTGATGAGGGTAGATACAATGAGCAGTTCTTC. This codes for CATSDEGRYNEQFF.

Of note for this clone: A read error may account for a junction end that differs from germline. This CDR3 reads CASSHGGNTDTQYF. In DNA, the CDR3 is TGTGCTAGCAGCCACGGGGGGAACACAGATACGCAGTATTTT. J is TRBJ2-3 and V is TRBV7-7, with TRBD2 matching over 7 bases. The CDR3 is 14 residues long. Germline CDR1 SSHAT, CDR2 FNYEAQ (reference sequence).

The gene calls are TRBV30 and TRBJ2-5; 11 bases fit TRBD2. The J segment lost 3 bases and the V segment lost 7 bases, leaving 10 bases of the junction unmatched. This CDR3 has 15 amino acids. The germline CDR1 and CDR2 sequences are GTSNPN and SVGIG (reference sequence). DNA of the CDR3: TGTGCCTCGGGGGTAGCGGGAGGGCCGGAAGAGACCCAGTACTTC. It translates to CASGVAGGPEETQYF.

The rearrangement links TRBV5-7 to TRBJ2-2; 12 nucleotides line up with TRBD2. TRBV5-7 is an ORF, and what it does is uncertain. The CDR3 totals 17 residues. V was clipped by 4 bases and J by 3 bases; unmatched bases: 7. The CDR3 loop is CASSQGTSGCYTGELFF. The CDR3 nucleotides are TGTGCCAGCAGCCAAGGGACTAGCGGGTGTTACACCGGGGAGCTGTTTTTT.

This chain connects TRBV12-5 to TRBJ2-3; 12 positions match TRBD1. Looked up from germline, CDR1 is LGHNT and CDR2 is FRNRAP. Germline trimming cut 5 bases from V and 3 bases from J; bases unmatched to any gene: 3. The CDR3 extends over 15 amino acids. CDR3 bases: TGTGCTAGTGGTCTGGGACAGGGGGCAACAGATACGCAGTATTTT. Translated, it gives CASGLGQGATDTQYF.

This chain joins TRBV12-3 or TRBV12-4 and TRBJ2-7; D not resolved. V was pared by 6 bases and J by 2 bases, with 8 bases between. The CDR3 has 12 amino acids. This CDR3 is CASSPNPYEQYF. The CDR3 nucleotides are TGTGCCAGCAGCCCTAATCCCTACGAGCAGTACTTC.

J is TRBJ1-2 and V is TRBV2; 7 positions agree with TRBD1. The CDR3 covers 12 residues. J lost 4 bases, V lost 4 bases, and 0 bases had no gene match. Germline values: CDR1 SNHLY, CDR2 FYNNEI. The CDR3 here is CASSGDSYGYTF. CDR3 DNA: TGTGCCAGCAGTGGGGACAGCTATGGCTACACCTTC.

The gene calls are TRBV5-8 and TRBJ2-7, with 8 bases lining up with TRBD1. CDR1 and CDR2 from the germline V gene are SGHTS and YDEGEE. The CDR3 sequence is 15 residues long. V shed 2 bases, J shed 1 base, and the junction held 5 bases outside the gene matches. In DNA form, the CDR3 reads TGTGCCAGCAGCTTAAGGACAGGGAGGTCCTACGAGCAGTACTTC. It is translated as CASSLRTGRSYEQYF.

The chain links TRBV4-1 to TRBJ1-2, with 9 bases aligning to TRBD1. V lost 1 base and J lost 3; bases outside the gene matches: 3. This CDR3 spans 15 amino acids. Germline CDR1 MGHRA, CDR2 YSYEKL. DNA for the CDR3: TGCGCCAGCAGCCAAGTTAGGGACAGGGACTATGGCTACACCTTC. Encoded protein: CASSQVRDRDYGYTF.

The V gene is TRBV7-9, the J gene TRBJ2-7, with 11 positions matching TRBD1. This CDR3 has 17 residues. V lost 4 bases, J lost 2 bases, and 10 bases stayed unmatched. CDR1 and CDR2 (germline): SEHNR, FQNEAQ (reference sequence). The CDR3 DNA is TGTGCCAGCAGCTGGTATGTATCGGGACAGGGGGCCTACGAGCAGTACTTC. As protein: CASSWYVSGQGAYEQYF.

This clone was observed once. The rearrangement uses TRBV27 and TRBJ2-7, with no clear D. Germline V gene lookup returns CDR1 MNHEY and CDR2 SMNVEV (reference sequence). The CDR3 length is 14 residues. V lost 6 bases and J lost 6, with 18 bases in between. The CDR3 DNA sequence: TGTGCCAGCAGCTCAACCCTCTCAGGATCCGAGCAGTACTTC. Residues: CASSSTLSGSEQYF.

The rearrangement links TRBV5-4 to TRBJ1-1, with D possibly being TRBD1 (5 bases). V lost 3 bases and J lost 0, with 9 bases in between. CDR3 length: 14 residues. Germline V lookup: CDR1 SGHNT, CDR2 YYREEE (reference sequence). The CDR3 DNA follows: TGTGCCAGCAGCTCGACAGTCATGAACACTGAAGCTTTCTTT. It encodes CASSSTVMNTEAFF. Variable domain in full (rest from reference TRBV5-4 and TRBJ1-1): ETGVTQSPTHLIKTRGQQVTLRCSSQSGHNTVSWYQQALGQGPQFIFQYYREEENGRGNFPPRFSGLQFPNYSSELNVNALELDDSALYLCASSSTVMNTEAFFGQGTRLTVV.

This chain uses TRBV15 with TRBJ2-1, with a possible D match to TRBD2 (5 bases). V shed 8 bases and J shed 2 bases, with 16 bases lying between them. The CDR3 runs to 15 residues. From germline, CDR1 is LNHNV and CDR2 YYDKDF (reference sequence). The CDR3 loop reads CATGLGSRTYNEQFF. Written as DNA, the CDR3 is TGTGCCACCGGCCTGGGGAGCAGAACCTACAATGAGCAGTTCTTC.